This T cell receptor beta chain was profiled in a study of blood T cells in healthy people across ages. J was trimmed by 3 bases and V by 5 bases; bases with no gene match: 4. This CDR3 contains 15 residues. Germline V lookup: CDR1 SNHLY, CDR2 FYNNEI. Worth noting for this clonotype: Its antigen is as yet unknown.

Sample-barcoded 5' priming and a J-beta primer mix drove a second PCR of 7 to 11 cycles. A single record per CDR3 protein comes from TCRdb applying MiXCR to the 5' RACE reads. The data contain more than 900,000 distinct CDR3 sequences, about 29% of them seen just once; the ten biggest clones take up around 9.6%. Regarding the study as a whole: Estimates of total diversity, which came from one million sequenced T cells, were considered to be underestimates. While age rose, TCR beta diversity per million T cells dropped in a roughly linear way.

This sample also appeared in a second study, on T cells of mothers and their children.

V is TRBV2 and J is TRBJ2-2; 9 bases fit TRBD1. This clonotype was obtained from a woman aged 40 to 50 in good health. The source material was blood. CDR3 amino acids: CASSYDRGYTGELFF. The DNA for the CDR3 is TGTGCCAGCAGTTACGACAGGGGGTACACCGGGGAGCTGTTTTTT.